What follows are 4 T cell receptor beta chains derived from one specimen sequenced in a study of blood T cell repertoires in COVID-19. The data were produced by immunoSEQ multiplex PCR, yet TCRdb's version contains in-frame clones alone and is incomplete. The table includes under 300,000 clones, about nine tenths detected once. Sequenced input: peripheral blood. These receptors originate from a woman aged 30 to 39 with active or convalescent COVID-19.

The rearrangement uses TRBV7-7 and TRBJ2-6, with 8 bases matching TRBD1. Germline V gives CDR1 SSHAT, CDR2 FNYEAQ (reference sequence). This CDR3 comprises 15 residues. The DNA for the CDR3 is TGTGCGATCGGACAGGGACAGTCTGGGGCCAACGTCCTGACTTTC. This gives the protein CAIGQGQSGANVLTF.

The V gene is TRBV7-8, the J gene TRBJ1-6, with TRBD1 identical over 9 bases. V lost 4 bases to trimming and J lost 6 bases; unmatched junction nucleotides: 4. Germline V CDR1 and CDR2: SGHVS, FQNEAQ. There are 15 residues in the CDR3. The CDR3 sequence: CASSSGQGTNSPLHF. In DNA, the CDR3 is TGTGCCAGCAGCTCGGGACAGGGAACTAATTCACCCCTCCACTTT.

CDR3 nucleotides: TGTGCCAGCAGCGTAGCTGGACAGGGGACTGGAAACACCATATATTTT. It specifies CASSVAGQGTGNTIYF. The genes are TRBV9 and TRBJ1-3; 9 bases fit TRBD1. The CDR3 contains 16 residues. J lost 2 bases, V lost 0 bases, and 3 bases had no gene match. Per germline, CDR1 SGDLS and CDR2 YYNGEE.

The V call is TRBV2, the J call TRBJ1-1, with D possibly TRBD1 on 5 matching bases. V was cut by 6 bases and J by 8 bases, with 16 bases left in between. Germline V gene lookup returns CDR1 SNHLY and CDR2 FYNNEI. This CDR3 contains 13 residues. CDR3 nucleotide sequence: TGTGCCAGCAGGGTATCAGGGAAACCCGAAGCTTTCTTT. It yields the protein CASRVSGKPEAFF. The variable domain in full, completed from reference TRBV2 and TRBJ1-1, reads EPEVTQTPSHQVTQMGQEVILRCVPISNHLYFYWYRQILGQKVEFLVSFYNNEISEKSEIFDDQFSVERPDGSNFTLKIRSTKLEDSAMYFCASRVSGKPEAFFGQGTRLTVV.